These 9 T cell receptor beta chains were sequenced from one sample in a study of T cells in Graves' hyperthyroidism and ophthalmopathy. Amplification of TCR beta CDR3 regions was performed using RNA transcripts as template. HTBI primers drove first-round RT-PCR of the TCR CDR3. TCRdb re-called the multiplex PCR reads through MiXCR, storing one row per CDR3 protein. Among about 520,000 distinct CDR3 sequences, under 25% were seen once, and the ten largest hold approximately 25%. Source material: blood. These receptors all come from a man younger than 35 with Graves' hyperthyroidism.

In its sample, this clonotype was seen many times. The chain is built from TRBV12-3 or TRBV12-4 and TRBJ2-2; no clear D gene. CDR3 length: 14 amino acids. V was pared by 4 bases and J by 4 bases, with 10 bases between. The CDR3 loop is CASSSPVPTGELFF. The CDR3 nucleotides are TGTGCCAGCAGTTCACCGGTCCCCACCGGGGAGCTGTTTTTT.

Ten or more counts support this clonotype. The V gene is TRBV28, the J gene TRBJ2-7, with 7 bases that match TRBD2. The J segment lost 2 bases and the V segment lost 7 bases, leaving 8 bases of the junction unmatched. The CDR3 runs 14 residues. Germline-derived CDR1 and CDR2 are MDHEN and SYDVKM. The CDR3 sequence is CASTPRGLPYEQYF. As DNA, the CDR3 is TGTGCCAGCACCCCTAGGGGACTACCCTACGAGCAGTACTTC. The full variable domain, with the rest looked up from reference TRBV28 and TRBJ2-7, is DVKVTQSSRYLVKRTGEKVFLECVQDMDHENMFWYRQDPGLGLRLIYFSYDVKMKEKGDIPEGYSVSREKKERFSLILESASTNQTSMYLCASTPRGLPYEQYFGPGTRLTVT.

This clonotype was counted ten times or more. V gene TRBV20-1 combines with J gene TRBJ2-7, with D maybe TRBD1 (6 bases). CDR3 size: 13 residues. Trimming took 0 bases from V and 2 from J, leaving 8 bases between them. CDR1 DFQATT and CDR2 SNEGSKA come from the germline V gene (reference sequence). The CDR3 nucleotides read TGCAGTGCTAGAGAGGACAGTCCCTACGAGCAGTACTTC. It specifies CSAREDSPYEQYF.

In its sample, this clonotype was seen many times. In DNA form, the CDR3 reads TGTGCCAGCCACAAACCAAGGGGGAACACCGGGGAGCTGTTTTTT. Protein sequence: CASHKPRGNTGELFF. The chain recombines TRBV28 with TRBJ2-2; D is possibly TRBD1 (5 bases). Germline-derived CDR1 and CDR2 are MDHEN and SYDVKM. V lost 8 bases to trimming and J lost 1 base, with 14 bases between them. The CDR3 is 15 amino acids.

This clonotype was seen only a few times. V usage is TRBV10-3 and J usage is TRBJ1-1; D not certain. From germline, CDR1 is ENHRY and CDR2 SYGVKD. The CDR3 is 15 amino acids. V lost 0 bases to trimming and J lost 1 base, with 9 bases between them. The CDR3 spells CAISESNLKNTEAFF. DNA for the CDR3: TGTGCCATCAGTGAGTCGAATCTCAAGAACACTGAAGCTTTCTTT.

As to this clonotype: The germline gene is not matched at one end of the junction; a read error may be the cause. V usage is TRBV6-1 and J usage is TRBJ2-7; the D gene is possibly TRBD1 (6 bases). The CDR3 is 14 amino acids. The V gene's germline CDR1 is MNHNS and CDR2 SASEGT. The CDR3 DNA sequence: TGCGCCAGCAGTACAGGGAGAGGAACCTACGAGCAGTACTTC. It codes for CASSTGRGTYEQYF.

The chain combines TRBV11-2 with TRBJ2-3; TRBD1 is a possible D gene (5 bases). V lost 1 base and J lost 0, with 8 bases in between. Germline V gene data show CDR1 as SGHAT and CDR2 as FQNNGV. The CDR3 runs 15 residues. CDR3 loop: CASSLGQFSTDTQYF. The CDR3 nucleotides are TGTGCCAGCAGCTTAGGACAGTTTAGCACAGATACGCAGTATTTT.

In this sample, this clonotype turned up once. The chain couples TRBV6-5 to TRBJ1-2; D possibly corresponds to TRBD1 (6 bases). The germline CDR1 and CDR2 sequences are MNHEY and SVGAGI. The CDR3 has 15 residues. Trimming removed 1 base from V and 8 bases from J, with 17 bases in between. In DNA form, the CDR3 reads TGTGCCAGCAGTTACTACGGGGGGGCAGGAAGAGGCTACACCTTC. Translation gives CASSYYGGAGRGYTF.

The V and J genes are TRBV6-2 or TRBV6-3 and TRBJ1-5; possibly TRBD1 for D (5 bases). Germline CDR1 and CDR2: MNHEY and SVGEGT. This CDR3 has 18 amino acids. The V end was cut by 10 bases, the J end by 4 bases, with 29 bases between. The CDR3 DNA sequence: TGTGCCAAGGGCCCGGGCAGGAAGGGGTTCCGAGGGAATCAGCCCCAGCATTTT. This codes for CAKGPGRKGFRGNQPQHF.